These 17 T cell receptor beta chains share one sample of origin, sequenced in a study of T-cell memory formation after mild COVID-19. Each CDR3 protein is one row after TCRdb ran MiXCR on the 5' RACE reads. The sample consists of about 320,000 distinct CDR3 sequences, roughly an eighth of them appearing once. Sample: PBMCs or a T cell subset sorted from them (not recorded which). The receptor set was obtained from a man aged 18-30 years who had mild COVID-19 (a few samples of this study predate the infection). Cell type and time point are not known.

The chain has TRBV6-1 and TRBJ2-3; 7 positions agree with TRBD2. The germline CDR1 and CDR2 sequences are MNHNS and SASEGT. Unmatched junction bases numbered 5, after V lost 2 bases and J lost 3 bases. The CDR3 spans 15 residues. Written as DNA, the CDR3 is TGTGCCAGCAGTGAATACGGGGAGGGAACAGATACGCAGTATTTT. It is translated as CASSEYGEGTDTQYF.

The chain combines TRBV27 with TRBJ1-5; D call uncertain. Germline V gives CDR1 MNHEY, CDR2 SMNVEV (reference sequence). V lost 2 bases to trimming and J lost 6 bases, with 11 bases between them. This CDR3 is 14 amino acids long. In DNA, the CDR3 is TGTGCCAGCAGTTTAGCTGGGTCTAGTCAGCCCCAGCATTTT. This gives the protein CASSLAGSSQPQHF.

The genes are TRBV29-1 and TRBJ2-3; 8 nucleotides agree with TRBD1. V was clipped by 3 bases and J by 2 bases; unmatched bases: 7. Germline V lookup: CDR1 SQVTM, CDR2 ANQGSEA. The length of the CDR3 is 15 residues. The CDR3 here is CSVDGDRSNTDTQYF. In DNA form, the CDR3 reads TGCAGCGTTGATGGGGACAGGTCAAACACAGATACGCAGTATTTT.

V usage is TRBV10-1 and J usage is TRBJ1-2, with D possibly matching TRBD1 (6 bases). Per the germline V gene, CDR1 is WNHNN and CDR2 is SYGVQD (reference sequence). Trimming left V 5 bases short and J 5 bases short, with 12 bases between. The CDR3 is made up of 13 amino acids. Written as DNA, the CDR3 is TGCGCCAGCAGTCCTACCCAGGGGTATGGCTACACCTTC. This encodes CASSPTQGYGYTF.

The chain couples TRBV4-1 to TRBJ1-5; 9 bases align to TRBD1. V was pared by 5 bases and J by 2 bases, with 7 bases of the junction left unmatched. The germline V gene has CDR1 MGHRA and CDR2 YSYEKL. The CDR3 runs 16 residues. CDR3 nucleotide sequence: TGCGCCAGCAGCTATCGTTGGACAGGGGGCAATCAGCCCCAGCATTTT. This translates into CASSYRWTGGNQPQHF.

The genes are TRBV15 and TRBJ2-1; tentatively, D is TRBD1 (5 bases). The V end was cut by 1 base, the J end by 6 bases, with 10 bases between. Germline V gene data show CDR1 as LNHNV and CDR2 as YYDKDF (reference sequence). The CDR3 consists of 14 residues. The chain's CDR3 is CATSRGVRGNEQFF. CDR3 nucleotides: TGTGCCACCAGCAGAGGGGTAAGGGGCAATGAGCAGTTCTTC.

The chain couples TRBV3-1 to TRBJ1-2; 8 nucleotides line up with TRBD1. Trimming took 1 base from V and 11 from J; bases not matched to a gene: 6. This CDR3 is 13 amino acids long. Germline V gene data show CDR1 as LGHDT and CDR2 as YNNKEL (reference sequence). The DNA of the CDR3 is TGTGCCAGCAGCCAAGCGACAGGGGTAGTATACACCTTC. Protein sequence: CASSQATGVVYTF.

This clonotype was counted once. This chain uses TRBV6-1 with TRBJ1-2; D is uncertain. V was pared by 10 bases and J by 3 bases, with 15 bases between. CDR3 length: 13 residues. CDR1 and CDR2 (germline): MNHNS, SASEGT. The CDR3 region is CATLIDTDYGYTF. Written as DNA, the CDR3 is TGTGCCACCCTCATAGATACGGACTATGGCTACACCTTC.

The chain recombines TRBV5-1 with TRBJ2-6; 10 positions agree with TRBD1. The germline V gene has CDR1 SGHRS and CDR2 YFSETQ. The CDR3 length is 17 residues. V shed 0 bases, J shed 1 base, and the junction held 1 base outside the gene matches. DNA for the CDR3: TGCGCCAGCAGCTTGGGACAGGGGGCGTCTGGGGCCAACGTCCTGACTTTC. Protein product: CASSLGQGASGANVLTF.

This clonotype occurred a few times. This rearrangement joins TRBV4-2 to TRBJ1-2, with D perhaps matching TRBD1 (6 bases). The CDR3 has 16 residues. The V gene's germline CDR1 is LGHNA and CDR2 YNFKEQ. V lost 1 base and J lost 4, with 16 bases in between. CDR3 sequence reads: CASSQVGTGWPYGYTF. The CDR3 bases are TGTGCCAGCAGCCAAGTGGGCACAGGGTGGCCCTATGGCTACACCTTC.

The V gene is TRBV7-2, the J gene TRBJ2-1; D remains ambiguous. Looked up from germline, CDR1 is SGHTA and CDR2 is FQGNSA. The CDR3 length is 15 residues. Deletions cut 4 bases from V and 4 bases from J, with 14 bases between. CDR3 DNA: TGTGCCAGCAGCTCCAGCCGGCAGGAATACAATGAGCAGTTCTTC. It is translated as CASSSSRQEYNEQFF.

This clonotype was picked up a small number of times. This chain uses TRBV4-2 with TRBJ2-2; D is uncertain. The CDR3 is 15 residues long. Germline lookup yields CDR1 LGHNA and CDR2 YNFKEQ. Trimming took off 4 bases at V and 5 bases at J, with 14 bases between the two ends. CDR3 loop: CASSRSTVGTGELFF. CDR3 in DNA: TGTGCCAGCAGCCGATCAACGGTGGGAACCGGGGAGCTGTTTTTT.

This clonotype was found a few times. This rearrangement joins TRBV2 to TRBJ2-2, with a weak D call TRBD2 (6 bases). This CDR3 has 15 residues. Germline-derived CDR1 and CDR2 are SNHLY and FYNNEI. Trimming removed 7 bases from V and 1 base from J, with 13 bases in between. The CDR3 DNA follows: TGTGCCAGCAAACTGGGACTCCAGAACACCGGGGAGCTGTTTTTT. Translating it yields CASKLGLQNTGELFF.

This clonotype was seen only a few times. The chain carries TRBV20-1 and TRBJ1-5, with D perhaps TRBD1 (5 bases). Germline V gene sequence: CDR1 DFQATT, CDR2 SNEGSKA (reference sequence). The V end lost 3 bases, the J end lost 5 bases, and 17 bases lay between the germline ends. The CDR3 runs to 15 residues. CDR3: CSARLQGRVHQPQHF. As DNA, the CDR3 is TGCAGTGCTAGGCTACAAGGCAGGGTACATCAGCCCCAGCATTTT.

This clonotype was detected only a few times. The genes are TRBV1 and TRBJ2-5. TRBV1 is marked as a pseudogene. The CDR3 covers 12 residues. In DNA form, the CDR3 reads TGCACCAGCAGCCAAGTACGGGAGACCCAGTACTTC. This encodes CTSSQVRETQYF.

This clonotype was detected a few times. The genes are TRBV2 and TRBJ2-3; D is tentatively TRBD1 or TRBD2 (5 bases each). Trimming took off 1 base at V and 14 bases at J, with 16 bases between the two ends. The CDR3 consists of 13 residues. Germline CDR1 and CDR2: SNHLY and FYNNEI. For the CDR3, the DNA is TGTGCCAGCAGTGAAGAAGGGGTGGCTAGCCGGTATTTT. As protein: CASSEEGVASRYF. The whole variable domain, filled in from reference TRBV2 and TRBJ2-3, reads EPEVTQTPSHQVTQMGQEVILRCVPISNHLYFYWYRQILGQKVEFLVSFYNNEISEKSEIFDDQFSVERPDGSNFTLKIRSTKLEDSAMYFCASSEEGVASRYFGPGTRLTVL.

This clonotype has ten or more counts. V is TRBV11-2 and J is TRBJ2-5; TRBD1 matches 8 bases. The CDR3 consists of 17 residues. Germline loops: CDR1 SGHAT, CDR2 FQNNGV. J was trimmed by 5 bases and V by 4 bases; bases with no gene match: 15. The DNA for the CDR3 is TGTGCCAGCAGCTCAAGCTCGGCCCAGGGGGCCCGGGAGACCCAGTACTTC. This codes for CASSSSSAQGARETQYF.